This T cell receptor (beta chain) came from a study of molecular identifiers for immune sequencing clone quantification. TCRdb re-derived calls from the PCR reads in MiXCR, one entry per CDR3 protein. The data contain some 91,000 distinct CDR3 sequences, approximately 24% of them seen just once; the ten biggest clones take up 0.94%. This clonotype was counted ten times or more. CD8+CD4-CCR7+CD45RA+ sorting gave the naive CD8 T cells. Trimming pared 0 bases from V and 5 bases from J, leaving 6 bases between. The CDR3 is 13 amino acids. The V gene's germline CDR1 is LGHNA and CDR2 YSLEER. The origin of this receptor is a human donor in good health. Some libraries in this study had Jurkat cell RNA spiked in. The material sequenced was naive CD8+ T cells from blood, with Jurkat cell RNA spiked in. Noted subset: FACS-sorted CD8+CD4-CCR7+CD45RA+ naive T cells. The chain combines TRBV4-3 with TRBJ2-3; D remains unclear. The CDR3 loop reads CASSQDPKDTQYF. CDR3 DNA: TGCGCCAGCAGCCAAGATCCGAAAGATACGCAGTATTTT.